This entry lists 14 T cell receptor beta chains sequenced from one sample in a study of OX40 agonist ivuxolimab in advanced cancers. Sequenced by immunoSEQ multiplex PCR; TCRdb stores in-frame clones only, minus some. The repertoire holds about 70,000 clones, with about 91% as singletons. The sample was CD4+ or CD8+ T cells sorted from blood, taken in a trial of the OX40 agonist ivuxolimab. These receptors were collected from an adult with an advanced solid tumor such as melanoma, head and neck, liver or kidney cancer.

This chain links TRBV4-2 with TRBJ2-3; D is perhaps TRBD1 (6 bases). V lost 0 bases and J lost 1, with 8 bases in between. CDR1 is LGHNA, CDR2 YNFKEQ, per germline. This CDR3 comprises 15 residues. CDR3 in amino acids: CASSQETGGTDTQYF. For the CDR3, the DNA is TGTGCCAGCAGCCAAGAGACAGGAGGCACAGATACGCAGTATTTT.

The chain joins TRBV19 to TRBJ2-7; perhaps TRBD1 as D (6 bases). Trimming shortened V by 4 bases and J by 2 bases, and 12 bases separated the two germline ends. Germline loops: CDR1 LNHDA, CDR2 SQIVND (reference sequence). The CDR3 is 14 residues long. CDR3 in DNA: TGTGCCAGTAGTACCGCAGGGACAACCTACGAGCAGTACTTC. The encoded protein is CASSTAGTTYEQYF.

The chain is built from TRBV28 and TRBJ2-3; TRBD1 is a possible D gene (7 bases). V was pared by 8 bases and J by 8 bases, with 20 bases between. The CDR3 is 14 residues long. Germline values: CDR1 MDHEN, CDR2 SYDVKM. The chain's CDR3 is CASAGTAEGGTQYF. The CDR3 DNA follows: TGTGCCAGCGCGGGGACAGCGGAGGGCGGTACGCAGTATTTT.

About this clone: The junction departs from the called germline gene at one end, perhaps through a read error. This chain connects TRBV5-1 to TRBJ2-1, with 9 positions matching TRBD2. Germline CDR1 reads SGHRS; CDR2 reads YFSETQ. The length of the CDR3 is 15 residues. CDR3 region: CASTPTSGKRTEQFF. CDR3 DNA: TGTGCCAGCACACCGACTAGCGGAAAGCGAACGGAGCAGTTCTTC.

The chain combines TRBV5-4 with TRBJ2-5; D is uncertain. There are 13 residues in the CDR3. Germline assignment: CDR1 SGHNT and CDR2 YYREEE (reference sequence). V gave up 1 base and J gave up 2 bases, with 6 bases separating them. As DNA, the CDR3 is TGTGCCAGCAGCTTGATAGGTCAAGAGACCCAGTACTTC. Translation gives CASSLIGQETQYF. The whole variable domain, remainder taken from reference TRBV5-4 and TRBJ2-5, is ETGVTQSPTHLIKTRGQQVTLRCSSQSGHNTVSWYQQALGQGPQFIFQYYREEENGRGNFPPRFSGLQFPNYSSELNVNALELDDSALYLCASSLIGQETQYFGPGTRLLVL.

V and J are TRBV2 and TRBJ2-6; perhaps D is TRBD1 or TRBD2 (7 bases each). This CDR3 is 16 amino acids long. V was cut by 11 bases and J by 3 bases, with 20 bases left in between. Germline assignment: CDR1 SNHLY and CDR2 FYNNEI. CDR3 DNA sequence: TGTGCCGCCTTGGGGGAGGGGGCGCTTGGGGCCAACGTCCTGACTTTC. Amino acids: CAALGEGALGANVLTF. Full variable domain (outside the CDR3, taken from reference TRBV2 and TRBJ2-6): EPEVTQTPSHQVTQMGQEVILRCVPISNHLYFYWYRQILGQKVEFLVSFYNNEISEKSEIFDDQFSVERPDGSNFTLKIRSTKLEDSAMYFCAALGEGALGANVLTFGAGSRLTVL.

J is TRBJ2-7 and V is TRBV6-5, with TRBD1 matching 8 bases. Trimming at V came to 5 bases and at J to 4 bases, leaving 7 bases not matched to a gene. The CDR3 spans 14 residues. The germline V gene encodes CDR1 MNHEY and CDR2 SVGAGI. The CDR3 DNA sequence: TGTGCCAGCAGTCCACGGACAGGGTTTTACGAGCAGTACTTC. Protein: CASSPRTGFYEQYF.

The gene calls are TRBV28 and TRBJ2-2, with TRBD1 as a possible D gene (6 bases). Trimming took off 5 bases at V and 4 bases at J, with 11 bases between the two ends. The CDR3 runs 14 residues. Germline V gene data show CDR1 as MDHEN and CDR2 as SYDVKM. In DNA, the CDR3 is TGTGCCAGCAGTCGAGTAGGGGGCACCGGGGAGCTGTTTTTT. Translating gives CASSRVGGTGELFF.

J is TRBJ2-7 and V is TRBV7-2; TRBD1 matches 10 bases. Looked up from germline, CDR1 is SGHTA and CDR2 is FQGNSA. This CDR3 contains 15 residues. After removal of 4 bases from V and 4 bases from J, the junction contained 7 bases not matched to a gene. This chain's CDR3 is CASSWPGQGFYEQYF. The CDR3 DNA sequence: TGTGCCAGCAGCTGGCCGGGACAGGGGTTTTACGAGCAGTACTTC.

The CDR3 loop is CASSNVAGRQYF. In nucleotides, the CDR3 is TGTGCCAGCAGTAACGTAGCGGGGAGACAGTATTTT. This chain joins TRBV7-9 and TRBJ2-3, with 8 bases identical to TRBD2. The CDR3 consists of 12 residues. CDR1 and CDR2 (germline): SEHNR, FQNEAQ (reference sequence). V was pared by 6 bases and J by 12 bases, with 8 bases of the junction left unmatched.

The rearrangement links TRBV7-2 to TRBJ2-1, with 9 bases identical to TRBD2. This CDR3 is built from 15 residues. Trimming removed 0 bases from V and 9 bases from J; junction bases left unmatched: 6. CDR1 is SGHTA and CDR2 is FQGNSA in the germline V gene. In DNA, the CDR3 is TGTGCCAGCAGCTTAGCTGTAGGGCGGGAGGGTGAGCAGTTCTTC. Translation: CASSLAVGREGEQFF.

V is TRBV7-2 and J is TRBJ1-5, with TRBD1 as a possible D gene (5 bases). Trimming took 5 bases from V and 4 from J, leaving 12 bases between them. Germline-derived CDR1 and CDR2 are SGHTA and FQGNSA. The CDR3 is 14 residues long. The CDR3 nucleotides are TGTGCCAGCAGCCAAGACAGCAGAAATCAGCCCCAGCATTTT. Translated: CASSQDSRNQPQHF.

The V and J genes are TRBV5-1 and TRBJ1-6; no firm D call. This CDR3 comprises 13 residues. V was trimmed by 6 bases and J by 15 bases, leaving 19 bases between them. The germline gives CDR1 SGHRS, CDR2 YFSETQ. This CDR3 reads CASTEDGQLGLHF. CDR3 sequence (DNA): TGCGCCAGCACTGAGGACGGCCAGCTGGGCCTCCACTTT.

This chain connects TRBV7-6 to TRBJ2-6; D gene ambiguous. This CDR3 has 14 residues. Germline CDR1 and CDR2: SGHVS and FNYEAQ. Trimming pared 5 bases from V and 4 bases from J, leaving 9 bases between. DNA of the CDR3: TGTGCCAGCAGCCAAGTCTCGGGGGCCAACGTCCTGACTTTC. Translated, it gives CASSQVSGANVLTF.